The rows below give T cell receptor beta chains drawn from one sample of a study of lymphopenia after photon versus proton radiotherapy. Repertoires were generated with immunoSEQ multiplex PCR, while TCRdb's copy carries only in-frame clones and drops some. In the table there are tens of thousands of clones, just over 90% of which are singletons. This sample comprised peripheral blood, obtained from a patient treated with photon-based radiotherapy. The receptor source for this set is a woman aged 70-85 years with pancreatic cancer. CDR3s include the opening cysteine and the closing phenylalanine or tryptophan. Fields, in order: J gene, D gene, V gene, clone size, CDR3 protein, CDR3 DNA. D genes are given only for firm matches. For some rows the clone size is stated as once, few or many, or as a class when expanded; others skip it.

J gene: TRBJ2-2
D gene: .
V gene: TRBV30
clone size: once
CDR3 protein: CAWTPLGVTGELFF
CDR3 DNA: TGTGCCTGGACCCCCTTGGGGGTCACCGGGGAGCTGTTTTTT

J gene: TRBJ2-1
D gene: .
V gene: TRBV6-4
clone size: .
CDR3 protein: CASSSSGSSYNEQFF
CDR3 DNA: TGTGCCAGCAGTTCCAGCGGAAGCTCCTACAATGAGCAGTTCTTC

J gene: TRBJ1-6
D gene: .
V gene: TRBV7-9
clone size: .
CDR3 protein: CASSSGLINSPLHF
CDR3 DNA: TGTGCCAGCAGCTCGGGACTGATTAATTCACCCCTCCACTTT

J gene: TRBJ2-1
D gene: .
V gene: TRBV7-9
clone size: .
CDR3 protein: CASSLVWGSKDNEQFF
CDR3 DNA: TGTGCCAGCAGCTTAGTTTGGGGGTCGAAGGACAATGAGCAGTTCTTC

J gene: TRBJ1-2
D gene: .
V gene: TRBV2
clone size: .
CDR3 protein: CARGRAGNFGYTF
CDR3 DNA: TGTGCCAGGGGGAGGGCAGGGAATTTCGGCTACACCTTC

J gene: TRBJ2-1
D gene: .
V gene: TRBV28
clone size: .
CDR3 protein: CASSHPRGHDEQFF
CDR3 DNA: TGTGCCAGCAGTCACCCGCGGGGTCACGATGAGCAGTTCTTC

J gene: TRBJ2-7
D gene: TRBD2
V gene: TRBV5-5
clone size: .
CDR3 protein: CASSFRLAGASEQYF
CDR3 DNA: TGTGCCAGCAGCTTCCGACTAGCGGGAGCCTCCGAGCAGTACTTC

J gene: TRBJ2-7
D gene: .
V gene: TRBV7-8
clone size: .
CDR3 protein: CASVRAGQHEQYF
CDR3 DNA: TGTGCCAGCGTTCGGGCGGGTCAGCACGAGCAGTACTTC

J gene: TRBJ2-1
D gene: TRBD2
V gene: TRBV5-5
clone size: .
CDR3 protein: CASSLAHSWLAGSQDEQFF
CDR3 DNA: TGTGCCAGCAGCTTGGCTCATTCGTGGCTAGCGGGTAGTCAGGATGAGCAGTTCTTC

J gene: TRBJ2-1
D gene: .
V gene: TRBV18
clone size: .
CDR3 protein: CASSPIDTKFF
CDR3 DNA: TGTGCCAGCTCACCGATAGATACGAAGTTCTTC

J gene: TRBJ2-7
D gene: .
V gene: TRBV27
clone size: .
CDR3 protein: CASSLGGLGEQYF
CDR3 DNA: TGTGCCAGCAGTTTGGGGGGTTTGGGGGAGCAGTACTTC

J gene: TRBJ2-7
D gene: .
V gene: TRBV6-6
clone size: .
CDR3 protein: CASSRGQGGSYEQYF
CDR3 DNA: TGTGCCAGCAGCCGAGGACAGGGAGGGTCCTACGAGCAGTACTTC

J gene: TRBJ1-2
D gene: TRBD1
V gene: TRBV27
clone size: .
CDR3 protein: CASSLGTGVYGYTF
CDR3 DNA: TGTGCCAGCAGTTTAGGGACAGGAGTCTATGGCTACACCTTC

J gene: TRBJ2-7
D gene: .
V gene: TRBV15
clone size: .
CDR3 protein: CATSRDKGSYEQYF
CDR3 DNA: TGTGCCACCAGCAGAGATAAGGGTTCCTACGAGCAGTACTTC

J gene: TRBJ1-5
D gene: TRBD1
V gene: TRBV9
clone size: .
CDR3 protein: CASSVGQGGSQPQHF
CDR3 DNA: TGTGCCAGCAGCGTCGGACAGGGAGGTTCCCAGCCCCAGCATTTT

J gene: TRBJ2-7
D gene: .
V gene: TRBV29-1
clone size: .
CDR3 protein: CSVETGNYEQYF
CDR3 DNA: TGCAGCGTTGAAACAGGGAACTACGAGCAGTACTTC

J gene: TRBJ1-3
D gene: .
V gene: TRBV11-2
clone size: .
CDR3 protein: CASKSSGNTIYF
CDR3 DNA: TGTGCCAGCAAGTCGTCTGGAAACACCATATATTTT

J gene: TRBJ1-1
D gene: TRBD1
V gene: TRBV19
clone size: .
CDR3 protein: CASSPQGEGTEAFF
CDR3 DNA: TGTGCCAGTAGTCCTCAGGGGGAGGGCACTGAAGCTTTCTTT

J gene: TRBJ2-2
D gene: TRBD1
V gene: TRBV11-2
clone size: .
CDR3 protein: CASSLRGQGARTGELFF
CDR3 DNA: TGTGCCAGCAGCTTAAGAGGGCAGGGGGCGCGAACCGGGGAGCTGTTTTTT

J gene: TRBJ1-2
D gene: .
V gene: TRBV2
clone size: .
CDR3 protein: CASSEGPVWGYTF
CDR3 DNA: TGTGCCAGCAGTGAAGGGCCAGTATGGGGCTACACCTTC

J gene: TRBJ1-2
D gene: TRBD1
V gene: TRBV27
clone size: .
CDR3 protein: CASSPALTGAHGYTF
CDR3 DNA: TGTGCCAGCAGTCCTGCGCTTACAGGGGCCCATGGCTACACCTTC

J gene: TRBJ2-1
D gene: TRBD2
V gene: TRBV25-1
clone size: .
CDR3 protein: CASSAPGGGLNEQFF
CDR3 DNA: TGTGCCAGCAGTGCCCCTGGGGGGGGGTTAAATGAGCAGTTCTTC

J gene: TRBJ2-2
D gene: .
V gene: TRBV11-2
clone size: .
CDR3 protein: CASSRGKNTGELFF
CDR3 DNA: TGTGCCAGCAGCCGCGGGAAGAACACCGGGGAGCTGTTTTTT

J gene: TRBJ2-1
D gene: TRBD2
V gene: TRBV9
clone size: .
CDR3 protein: CASSPTSGPNEQFF
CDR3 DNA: TGTGCCAGCAGCCCTACTAGCGGACCCAATGAGCAGTTCTTC

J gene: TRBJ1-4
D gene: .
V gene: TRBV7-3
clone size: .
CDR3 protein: CASSFKPGRDGEKLFF
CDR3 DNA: TGTGCCAGCAGCTTCAAGCCGGGTAGGGACGGGGAAAAACTGTTTTTT

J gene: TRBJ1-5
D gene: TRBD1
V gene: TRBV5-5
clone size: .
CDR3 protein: CASSLGTGGQPQHF
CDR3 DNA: TGTGCCAGCAGCCTGGGGACAGGGGGACAGCCCCAGCATTTT

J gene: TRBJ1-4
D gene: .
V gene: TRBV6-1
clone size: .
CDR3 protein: CASTSGGLGEKLFF
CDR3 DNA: TGTGCCAGCACCTCCGGGGGGCTAGGTGAAAAACTGTTTTTT

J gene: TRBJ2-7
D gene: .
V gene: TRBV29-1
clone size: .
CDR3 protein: CSVDRRNGTVYEQYF
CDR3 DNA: TGCAGCGTTGACAGACGGAATGGAACAGTGTACGAGCAGTACTTC

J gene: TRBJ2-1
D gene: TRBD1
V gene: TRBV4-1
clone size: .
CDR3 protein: CASSQDGPQGARNEQFF
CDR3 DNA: TGCGCCAGCAGCCAAGATGGGCCCCAGGGGGCGCGGAATGAGCAGTTCTTC

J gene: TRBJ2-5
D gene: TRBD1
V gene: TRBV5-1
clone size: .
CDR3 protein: CASSLFQGAETQYF
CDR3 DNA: TGCGCCAGCAGCTTATTCCAGGGGGCGGAGACCCAGTACTTC

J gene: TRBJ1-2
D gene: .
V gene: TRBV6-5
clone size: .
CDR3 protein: CASSYSGLNGDSTF
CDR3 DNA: TGTGCCAGCAGTTACTCGGGGCTGAACGGGGATAGCACCTTC

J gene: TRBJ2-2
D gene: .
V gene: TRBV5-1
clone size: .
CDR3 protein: CASSLTGNTGELFF
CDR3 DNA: TGCGCCAGCAGCTTGACCGGGAACACCGGGGAGCTGTTTTTT

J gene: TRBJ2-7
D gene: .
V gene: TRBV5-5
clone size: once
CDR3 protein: CASSLGVSEQYF
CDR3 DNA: TGTGCCAGCAGCTTGGGGGTCAGCGAGCAGTACTTC

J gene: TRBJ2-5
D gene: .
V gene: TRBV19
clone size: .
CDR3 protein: CASSIRSTQETQYF
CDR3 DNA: TGTGCCAGTAGTATCAGGTCAACTCAAGAGACCCAGTACTTC

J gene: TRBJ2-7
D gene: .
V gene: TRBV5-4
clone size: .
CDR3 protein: CASSLGHQLVEAAYEQYF
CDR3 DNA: TGTGCCAGCAGCTTGGGGCACCAACTAGTGGAGGCTGCCTACGAGCAGTACTTC

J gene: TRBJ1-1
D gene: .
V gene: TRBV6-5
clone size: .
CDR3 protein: CASSQTAGTEAFF
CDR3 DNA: TGTGCCAGCAGTCAGACGGCTGGGACTGAAGCTTTCTTT

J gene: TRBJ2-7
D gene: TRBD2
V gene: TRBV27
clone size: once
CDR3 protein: CASSLSGLAPAYEQYF
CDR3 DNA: TGTGCCAGCAGTTTATCGGGACTAGCGCCAGCCTACGAGCAGTACTTC

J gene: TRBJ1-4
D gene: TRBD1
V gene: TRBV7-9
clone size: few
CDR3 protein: CASSLGQGNEKLFF
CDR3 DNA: TGTGCCAGCAGCCTTGGACAGGGTAACGAAAAACTGTTTTTT

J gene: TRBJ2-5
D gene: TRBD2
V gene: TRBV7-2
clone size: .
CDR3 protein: CASSRGTIAETQYF
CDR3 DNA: TGTGCCAGCAGCCGGGGGACTATCGCAGAGACCCAGTACTTC

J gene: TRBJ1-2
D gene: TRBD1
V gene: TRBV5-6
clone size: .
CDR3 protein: CASSTDRVEGYTF
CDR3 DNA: TGTGCCAGCAGCACGGACAGGGTGGAGGGCTACACCTTC

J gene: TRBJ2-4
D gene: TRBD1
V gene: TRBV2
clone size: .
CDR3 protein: CASGEGQGKNIQYF
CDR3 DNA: TGTGCCAGCGGAGAGGGACAGGGCAAAAACATTCAGTACTTC

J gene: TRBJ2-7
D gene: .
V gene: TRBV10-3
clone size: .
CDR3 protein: CAIRASAQTYEQYF
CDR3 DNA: TGTGCCATCAGGGCTAGCGCGCAGACCTACGAGCAGTACTTC

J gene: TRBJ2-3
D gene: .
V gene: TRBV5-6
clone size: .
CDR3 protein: CASTQHLRGDTQYF
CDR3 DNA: TGTGCCAGCACCCAGCACCTCCGGGGAGATACGCAGTATTTT

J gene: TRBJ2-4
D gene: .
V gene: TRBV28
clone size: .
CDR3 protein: CASSARGIQYF
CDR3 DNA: TGTGCCAGCAGTGCCCGGGGCATTCAGTACTTC

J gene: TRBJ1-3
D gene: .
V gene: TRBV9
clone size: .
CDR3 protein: CASSVAPRSLEDTIYF
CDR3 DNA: TGTGCCAGCAGCGTAGCGCCCCGCTCTCTGGAAGACACCATATATTTT

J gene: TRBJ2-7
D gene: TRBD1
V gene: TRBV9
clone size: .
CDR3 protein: CASSVGGQGAYEQYF
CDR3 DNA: TGTGCCAGCAGCGTAGGAGGACAGGGGGCCTACGAGCAGTACTTC

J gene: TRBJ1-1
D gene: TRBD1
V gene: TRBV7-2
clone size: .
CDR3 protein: CASSLRGQVMNTEAFF
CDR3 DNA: TGTGCCAGCAGCTTAAGGGGGCAGGTCATGAACACTGAAGCTTTCTTT

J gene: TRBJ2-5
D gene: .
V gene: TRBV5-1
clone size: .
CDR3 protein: CASSLVGQGHPETQYF
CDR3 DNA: TGCGCCAGCAGCTTGGTAGGGCAGGGGCATCCAGAGACCCAGTACTTC

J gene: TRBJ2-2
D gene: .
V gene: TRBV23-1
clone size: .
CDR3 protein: CASSQIDRSLSRGAVF
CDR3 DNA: TGCGCCAGCAGTCAAATTGACAGAAGCCTAAGCCGGGGAGCTGTTTTT

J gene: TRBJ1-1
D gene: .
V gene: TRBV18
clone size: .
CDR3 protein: CASSPNRDTEAFF
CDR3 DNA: TGTGCCAGCTCACCTAATAGGGATACTGAAGCTTTCTTT

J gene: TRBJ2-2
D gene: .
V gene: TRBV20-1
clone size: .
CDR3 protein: CSARVEGELFF
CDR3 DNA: TGCAGTGCTAGGGTCGAGGGGGAGCTGTTTTTT

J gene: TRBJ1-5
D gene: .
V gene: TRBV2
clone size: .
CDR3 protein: CASRGENQPQHF
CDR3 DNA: TGTGCCAGCCGGGGGGAAAATCAGCCCCAGCATTTT

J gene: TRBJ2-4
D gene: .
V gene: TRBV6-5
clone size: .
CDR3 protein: CASSSAENIQYF
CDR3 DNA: TGTGCCAGCAGTTCGGCGGAAAACATTCAGTACTTC

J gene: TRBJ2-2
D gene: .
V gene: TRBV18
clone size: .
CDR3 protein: CASSPRMADLNTGELFF
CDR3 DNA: TGTGCCAGCTCACCACGTATGGCTGATTTGAACACCGGGGAGCTGTTTTTT